A single TCR beta chain is shown here with its context. Its antigen is still unknown. This record comes from a study of T cell repertoires in cytomegalovirus infection. Findings and limits, study-wide: CMV-specific TCR beta clonotypes restricted by HLA-C were the ones dominating the ex vivo response.

V was clipped by 1 base and J by 2 bases; unmatched bases: 4. Germline V lookup: CDR1 SGHNT, CDR2 YYREEE (reference sequence). This CDR3 contains 16 residues. MiXCR, run by TCRdb on the reads, gives a single entry per CDR3 protein. The table shows 150,000 or so distinct CDR3 sequences, with about 25% occurring only once. This sequence originates from a human donor in good health (CMV status not recorded). Some clones in this sample may be carry-over from other donors' samples. Sequences were obtained from PBMCs. The chain employs TRBV5-4 and TRBJ2-1; TRBD2 matches at 9 bases. The CDR3 here is CASSLTLAGPYNEQFF. CDR3 in DNA: TGTGCCAGCAGCTTGACTCTAGCGGGACCCTACAATGAGCAGTTCTTC.